This T cell receptor (beta chain) came from a study of blood T cell repertoires in COVID-19. The repertoire was sequenced with immunoSEQ multiplex PCR; TCRdb's copy has only in-frame clones and lacks some. The table lists approximately 300,000 clones, roughly 90% of them singletons. V gave up 6 bases and J gave up 5 bases; unmatched junction bases: 4. Looked up from germline, CDR1 is LNHDA and CDR2 is SQIVND (reference sequence). The CDR3 sequence is 13 residues long. The sequence was obtained from a man in his thirties or forties with acute or convalescent COVID-19. The chain is built from TRBV19 and TRBJ1-2; TRBD1 matches 9 bases. Input material: peripheral blood. The CDR3 spells CASRRQGEYGYTF. The CDR3 DNA is TGTGCCAGTAGACGACAGGGGGAATATGGCTACACCTTC. Full variable domain (missing parts from reference TRBV19 and TRBJ1-2): DGGITQSPKYLFRKEGQNVTLSCEQNLNHDAMYWYRQDPGQGLRLIYYSQIVNDFQKGDIAEGYSVSREKKESFPLTVTSAQKNPTAFYLCASRRQGEYGYTFGSGTRLTVV.